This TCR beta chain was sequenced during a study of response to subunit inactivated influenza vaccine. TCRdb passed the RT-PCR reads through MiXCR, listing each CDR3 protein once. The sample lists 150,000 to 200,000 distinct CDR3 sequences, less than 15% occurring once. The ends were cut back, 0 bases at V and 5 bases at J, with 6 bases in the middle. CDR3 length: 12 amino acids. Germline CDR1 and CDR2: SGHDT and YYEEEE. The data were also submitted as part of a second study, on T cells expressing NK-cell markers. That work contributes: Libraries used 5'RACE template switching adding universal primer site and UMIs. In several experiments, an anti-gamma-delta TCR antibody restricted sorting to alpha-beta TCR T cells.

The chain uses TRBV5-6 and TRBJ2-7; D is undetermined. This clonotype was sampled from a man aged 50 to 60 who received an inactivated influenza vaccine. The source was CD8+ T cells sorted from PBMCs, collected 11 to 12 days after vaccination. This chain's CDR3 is CASSLDGHEQYF. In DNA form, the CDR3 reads TGTGCCAGCAGCTTGGATGGCCACGAGCAGTACTTC.